Shown below are 20 T cell receptor beta chains from a single sample sequenced in a study of cytomegalovirus exposure and HLA in healthy donors. PCR used 60 Vbeta primers and 13 Jbeta primers. TCRdb keeps only in-frame clones here, not all; method: immunoSEQ multiplex PCR. The table includes approximately 170,000 clones, approximately 80% detected once. The material sequenced was PBMCs. The receptors stem from a boy aged 2-9 years in good health and CMV-seronegative.

Here the CDR3 DNA reads TGCGCCAGCAGCTTGGGAGGAGTAGGAAATAATTCACCCCTCCACTTT. Encoded protein: CASSLGGVGNNSPLHF. This sequence joins TRBV5-1 and TRBJ1-6; D gene uncertain. The CDR3 is 16 residues long. Trimming took 0 bases from V and 5 from J, leaving 12 bases between them. Per germline, CDR1 SGHRS and CDR2 YFSETQ.

This clone was seen only a few times. The V and J genes are TRBV6-1 and TRBJ1-5; tentatively, D is TRBD1 (5 bases). The germline CDR1 and CDR2 sequences are MNHNS and SASEGT. Trimming took 8 bases from V and 6 from J, leaving 14 bases between them. The CDR3 has 13 residues. The CDR3 DNA follows: TGTGCCAGCCAGCGGGGGGGTGGTCAGCCCCAGCATTTT. Its translation is CASQRGGGQPQHF.

The chain combines TRBV12-5 with TRBJ1-1; D not certain. V lost 0 bases to trimming and J lost 0 bases, with 17 bases between them. The germline V gene encodes CDR1 LGHNT and CDR2 FRNRAP. The CDR3 runs 18 residues. This chain's CDR3 is CASGLVLGEYSVNTEAFF. The CDR3 DNA is TGTGCTAGTGGTTTGGTACTTGGGGAGTATTCAGTGAACACTGAAGCTTTCTTT. Full variable domain (rest looked up from reference TRBV12-5 and TRBJ1-1): DARVTQTPRHKVTEMGQEVTMRCQPILGHNTVFWYRQTMMQGLELLAYFRNRAPLDDSGMPKDRFSAEMPDATLATLKIQPSEPRDSAVYFCASGLVLGEYSVNTEAFFGQGTRLTVV.

The chain links TRBV10-3 to TRBJ2-1; tentatively, D is TRBD1 (5 bases). Germline CDR1 and CDR2: ENHRY and SYGVKD. The length of the CDR3 is 13 residues. V shed 4 bases and J shed 2 bases, with 6 bases lying between them. The CDR3 DNA reads as TGTGCCATCAGTGGGACAACCTACAATGAGCAGTTCTTC. This sequence encodes CAISGTTYNEQFF.

The chain has TRBV5-4 and TRBJ2-1; TRBD2 might be the D (7 bases). CDR3 length equals 15 residues. Germline V gene sequence: CDR1 SGHNT, CDR2 YYREEE (reference sequence). V was trimmed by 6 bases and J by 3 bases, leaving 16 bases between them. The CDR3 sequence is CASTPGASGYNEQFF. CDR3 sequence (DNA): TGTGCCAGCACCCCAGGGGCTAGCGGCTACAATGAGCAGTTCTTC.

The chain is built from TRBV28 and TRBJ1-3; the D gene is possibly TRBD1 (6 bases). Trimming took off 2 bases at V and 5 bases at J, with 13 bases between the two ends. The CDR3 spans 15 residues. CDR1 and CDR2 from the germline V gene are MDHEN and SYDVKM. The CDR3 DNA reads TGTGCCAGCAGTTTAACACAGGGCGGGCGAAACACCATATATTTT. Translating gives CASSLTQGGRNTIYF.

This clone was recorded only once. The chain recombines TRBV10-1 with TRBJ2-5; TRBD1 might be the D (5 bases). The CDR3 runs to 13 residues. V lost 4 bases, J lost 2 bases, and 8 bases lay in between. Germline V gene lookup returns CDR1 WNHNN and CDR2 SYGVQD (reference sequence). The CDR3 loop is CASSGTFQETQYF. The CDR3 nucleotides are TGCGCCAGCAGTGGGACATTTCAAGAGACCCAGTACTTC.

The chain combines TRBV10-1 with TRBJ2-7; weak D call: TRBD1 (5 bases). There are 13 residues in the CDR3. Trimming stripped 11 bases from V and 7 bases from J, with 21 bases between. Germline CDR1 is WNHNN and CDR2 is SYGVQD (reference sequence). CDR3 sequence (DNA): TGCGCCTCTCGAGCAGGATATTCAGGGGAGCAGTACGTC. Its protein product is CASRAGYSGEQYV.

The chain combines TRBV5-4 with TRBJ1-1; D is undetermined. Germline loops: CDR1 SGHNT, CDR2 YYREEE (reference sequence). Trimming removed 0 bases from V and 7 bases from J, with 7 bases in between. The CDR3 loop spans 12 amino acids. This CDR3 reads CASSLGEREAFF. Written as DNA, the CDR3 is TGTGCCAGCAGCTTGGGAGAGCGTGAAGCTTTCTTT.

The genes are TRBV29-1 and TRBJ2-5; D ambiguous. The J call may be mistaken, given a closer DNA end match to TRBJ2-7. The CDR3 is 11 amino acids. Germline loops: CDR1 SQVTM, CDR2 ANQGSEA. For the CDR3, the DNA is TGCAGCGTTGAAGATCTCTACGAGCAGTACTTC. The encoded protein is CSVEDLYEQYF.

The chain links TRBV2 to TRBJ2-7; D is unresolved. CDR1 and CDR2 (germline): SNHLY, FYNNEI. This CDR3 comprises 11 residues. V lost 8 bases, J lost 2 bases, and 7 bases lay in between. The DNA for the CDR3 is TGTGCCAGCCGGCGGACCTACGAGCAGTACTTC. This encodes CASRRTYEQYF.

The V call is TRBV6-1, the J call TRBJ1-4, with a possible D match to TRBD1 (6 bases). The CDR3 sequence is 13 residues long. Germline assignment: CDR1 MNHNS and CDR2 SASEGT. The ends were cut back, 9 bases at V and 8 bases at J, with 16 bases in the middle. CDR3 coding DNA: TGTGCCAGTGGGGGCATCCCAGGGGAAAAACTGTTTTTT. Its protein is CASGGIPGEKLFF.

V gene TRBV7-8 combines with J gene TRBJ1-6, with no clear D. V dropped 5 bases and J dropped 4 bases, with 3 bases sitting between them. The CDR3 contains 12 residues. Germline V CDR1 and CDR2: SGHVS, FQNEAQ. CDR3: CASSPYNSPLHF. CDR3 in DNA: TGTGCCAGCAGCCCATATAATTCACCCCTCCACTTT. Full variable domain (rest looked up from reference TRBV7-8 and TRBJ1-6): GAGVSQSPRYKVAKRGQDVALRCDPISGHVSLFWYQQALGQGPEFLTYFQNEAQLDKSGLPSDRFFAERPEGSVSTLKIQRTQQEDSAVYLCASSPYNSPLHFGNGTRLTVT.

J is TRBJ2-1 and V is TRBV6-5; 12 bases are a match to TRBD2. The CDR3 runs 15 residues. Germline CDR1 and CDR2: MNHEY and SVGAGI. Trimming removed 6 bases from V and 9 bases from J; junction bases left unmatched: 9. CDR3 DNA sequence: TGTGCCAGCAGCCCTGGACTAGCGGGATTAGGTGAGCAGTTCTTC. This sequence encodes CASSPGLAGLGEQFF.

This chain links TRBV9 with TRBJ2-3; D gene ambiguous. Germline V lookup: CDR1 SGDLS, CDR2 YYNGEE. The ends were cut back, 0 bases at V and 2 bases at J, with 13 bases in the middle. CDR3 length: 16 residues. This CDR3 reads CASSVGLFSSTDTQYF. In nucleotides, the CDR3 is TGTGCCAGCAGCGTAGGTCTCTTCTCTTCCACAGATACGCAGTATTTT.

The chain has TRBV11-3 and TRBJ2-7, with D perhaps TRBD1 (5 bases). The CDR3 runs 16 residues. V gave up 1 base and J gave up 0 bases, with 13 bases separating them. Germline loops: CDR1 SGHNT, CDR2 YENEEA. The CDR3 bases are TGTGCCAGCAGCTTAGTTTTAACAGGTCGCTCCTACGAGCAGTACGTC. It specifies CASSLVLTGRSYEQYV.

This chain connects TRBV12-5 to TRBJ1-1, with D maybe TRBD1 (6 bases). CDR1 and CDR2 (germline): LGHNT, FRNRAP. The CDR3 loop spans 15 amino acids. V lost 2 bases, J lost 2 bases, and 12 bases lay in between. DNA of the CDR3: TGTGCTAGTGGTTTGCTCTCACAGGGAAACACTGAAGCTTTCTTT. This gives the protein CASGLLSQGNTEAFF.

This chain links TRBV5-1 with TRBJ1-1, with D maybe TRBD1 (5 bases). The CDR3 length is 15 residues. CDR1 SGHRS and CDR2 YFSETQ come from the germline V gene. Trimming took off 0 bases at V and 4 bases at J, with 13 bases between the two ends. The CDR3 is CASSLVGQTGTEAFF. The CDR3 region has the DNA TGCGCCAGCAGCTTGGTGGGGCAGACCGGCACTGAAGCTTTCTTT.

In DNA, the CDR3 is TGCGCCAGCAGTTCCACAGGGATGAACACTGAAGCTTTCTTT. It yields the protein CASSSTGMNTEAFF. The chain couples TRBV5-1 to TRBJ1-1, with a weak D call TRBD1 (6 bases). Germline V lookup: CDR1 SGHRS, CDR2 YFSETQ. Trimming cost V 5 bases and J 0 bases, with 11 bases left between them. The CDR3 runs to 14 residues.

The V and J genes are TRBV19 and TRBJ2-2; D ambiguous. There are 14 residues in the CDR3. The V end was cut by 3 bases, the J end by 0 bases, with 5 bases between. Per the germline V gene, CDR1 is LNHDA and CDR2 is SQIVND (reference sequence). DNA of the CDR3: TGTGCCAGTAGTATCGAGGCGAACACCGGGGAGCTGTTTTTT. Encoded protein: CASSIEANTGELFF.